This T cell receptor (beta chain) was found in a study of cytomegalovirus exposure and HLA in healthy donors. The PCR employed 60 Vbeta primers together with 13 Jbeta primers. Clones were sequenced by immunoSEQ multiplex PCR, and TCRdb holds only the in-frame ones, with some missing. This table holds about 160,000 clones. Trimming removed 0 bases at V and 1 base at J, with 6 bases between. This CDR3 has 14 residues. Germline V gene data show CDR1 as SGHNT and CDR2 as YENEEA. Sequencing was done on a sample of PBMCs. This receptor was identified in an older woman in good health and CMV-seronegative. The rearrangement joins TRBV11-3 to TRBJ1-1; TRBD1 is a possible D gene (5 bases). CDR3 residues: CASSLDGQNTEAFF. CDR3 nucleotides: TGTGCCAGCAGCTTAGATGGACAGAACACTGAAGCTTTCTTT.